One sample yielded the 23 T cell receptor beta chains listed below, sequenced in a study of identical twins. A single record per CDR3 protein comes from TCRdb applying MiXCR to the 5' RACE reads. The sample lists approximately 890,000 distinct CDR3 sequences, about 12% occurring once. This sample also belongs to another study, concerning yellow fever vaccine responses in identical twins.

What was sequenced was PBMCs. The receptors were gathered from a woman aged 18 to 35 in good health.

This clonotype was observed a handful of times. The chain joins TRBV5-1 to TRBJ2-3, with D possibly matching TRBD2 (6 bases). The ends were cut back, 4 bases at V and 1 base at J, with 19 bases in the middle. This CDR3 spans 17 amino acids. Germline V lookup: CDR1 SGHRS, CDR2 YFSETQ. CDR3 nucleotides: TGCGCCAGCAGCGCCGGGACTGGGGGGAGTGGCACAGATACGCAGTATTTT. It yields the protein CASSAGTGGSGTDTQYF.

The genes are TRBV7-3 and TRBJ2-2; 7 positions match TRBD2. CDR3 length equals 18 residues. Germline V gene lookup returns CDR1 SGHTA and CDR2 FQGTGA. V trimming: 5 bases; J trimming: 4 bases; junction bases outside the gene matches: 16. The DNA for the CDR3 is TGTGCCAGCAGCCACACTTCTTCTATTGGGAGGGGCACCGGGGAGCTGTTTTTT. Protein sequence: CASSHTSSIGRGTGELFF.

This clonotype was counted many times. The CDR3 sequence: CSARGGAAYEQYF. Written as DNA, the CDR3 is TGCAGTGCTAGAGGTGGGGCAGCCTACGAGCAGTACTTC. The chain combines TRBV20-1 with TRBJ2-7; a possible D gene is TRBD1 (5 bases). The CDR3 is made up of 13 amino acids. Germline V lookup: CDR1 DFQATT, CDR2 SNEGSKA (reference sequence). V was clipped by 1 base and J by 2 bases, with 9 bases between them.

This clonotype has just a few counts. This sequence joins TRBV6-5 and TRBJ1-1; TRBD1 might be the D (5 bases). Germline lookup yields CDR1 MNHEY and CDR2 SVGAGI. The CDR3 has 16 amino acids. V was shortened by 0 bases and J by 1 base, with 12 bases between the two germline ends. CDR3 bases: TGTGCCAGCAGTTACTCGACGGGACCCTGGAACACTGAAGCTTTCTTT. Its translation is CASSYSTGPWNTEAFF.

This sequence joins TRBV28 and TRBJ2-7, with a weak D call TRBD1 (7 bases). This CDR3 spans 11 amino acids. Germline V CDR1 and CDR2: MDHEN, SYDVKM. CDR3 region: CASSSKEGARV. Here the CDR3 DNA reads TGTGCCAGCAGTTCCAAGGAGGGGGCTCGGGTC.

This clonotype has just a few counts. The chain carries TRBV15 and TRBJ2-5; TRBD2 aligns across 9 bases. Germline V lookup: CDR1 LNHNV, CDR2 YYDKDF (reference sequence). The CDR3 has 18 residues. With 1 base clipped from V and 0 bases from J, the junction kept 9 bases outside the gene matches. CDR3 sequence (DNA): TGTGCCACCAGCAGAGGGTCTGGGAGCGGGGGGTACCAAGAGACCCAGTACTTC. This gives the protein CATSRGSGSGGYQETQYF.

The chain couples TRBV18 to TRBJ2-2; D gene unclear. CDR1 and CDR2 (germline): KGHSH, LQKENI. V gave up 0 bases and J gave up 5 bases, with 7 bases separating them. CDR3 length equals 14 residues. The CDR3 bases are TGTGCCAGCTCACCACCAACACCGACCGGGGAGCTGTTTTTT. Its protein product is CASSPPTPTGELFF.

The table lists this clonotype with many counts. The J gene is TRBJ1-1, the V gene TRBV12-3 or TRBV12-4, with 9 bases identical to TRBD1. Trimming took 6 bases from V and 4 from J; bases not matched to a gene: 3. The CDR3 covers 13 residues. The CDR3 spells CASRTTGGTEAFF. CDR3 sequence (DNA): TGTGCCAGCAGGACGACAGGGGGCACTGAAGCTTTCTTT.

This clonotype was detected only a few times. The V gene is TRBV10-3, the J gene TRBJ2-3; 8 bases are shared with TRBD2. Germline CDR1 reads ENHRY; CDR2 reads SYGVKD. With V trimmed by 8 bases and J by 1 base, 2 bases remained unmatched. CDR3 size: 13 residues. CDR3 residues: CAIEAGGTDTQYF. The CDR3 DNA follows: TGTGCCATCGAAGCGGGGGGCACAGATACGCAGTATTTT.

The chain links TRBV2 to TRBJ2-7; D is perhaps TRBD2 (7 bases). This CDR3 contains 14 residues. Per the germline V gene, CDR1 is SNHLY and CDR2 is FYNNEI. V was shortened by 6 bases and J by 2 bases, with 14 bases between the two germline ends. The CDR3 region is CASSREGGAYEQYV. CDR3 DNA: TGTGCCAGCAGCCGCGAGGGGGGGGCCTACGAGCAGTACGTC.

This clonotype has just a few counts. The V call is TRBV27, the J call TRBJ2-4; D perhaps matches TRBD1 (6 bases). Per the germline V gene, CDR1 is MNHEY and CDR2 is SMNVEV (reference sequence). The CDR3 is 14 residues long. Trimming cost V 6 bases and J 1 base, with 10 bases left between them. The CDR3 region is CASSWQGAKNIQYF. The DNA for the CDR3 is TGTGCCAGCAGCTGGCAGGGGGCCAAAAACATTCAGTACTTC.

This clonotype was observed a handful of times. The rearrangement joins TRBV3-1 to TRBJ2-5; D gene uncertain. The CDR3 totals 16 residues. Germline loops: CDR1 LGHDT, CDR2 YNNKEL (reference sequence). V dropped 1 base and J dropped 5 bases, with 17 bases sitting between them. The CDR3 coding sequence is TGTGCCAGCAGCCAAGGGGCCTACCCCCCCCACGAGACCCAGTACTTC. Its translation: CASSQGAYPPHETQYF.

V is TRBV9 and J is TRBJ2-5; D assignment may be TRBD1 or TRBD2 (6 bases each). The CDR3 is 15 amino acids. Germline V gives CDR1 SGDLS, CDR2 YYNGEE. With 0 bases removed from V and 2 bases from J, the gap between germline ends came to 11 bases. In DNA form, the CDR3 reads TGTGCCAGCAGCGTAGAGGGGGGCCGACAAGAGACCCAGTACTTC. Translated, it gives CASSVEGGRQETQYF.

The chain is built from TRBV11-3 and TRBJ2-5; D possibly corresponds to TRBD2 (6 bases). CDR1 and CDR2 (germline): SGHNT, YENEEA. With 0 bases removed from V and 5 bases from J, the gap between germline ends came to 13 bases. The CDR3 is 15 amino acids. This chain's CDR3 is CASSLDYWGDETQYF. Here the CDR3 DNA reads TGTGCCAGCAGCTTAGATTATTGGGGGGACGAGACCCAGTACTTC.

This clonotype has only a few counts. The CDR3, as DNA: TGCAGTGCTAGAGCCCCAGGGACTAGCGGGAGGGCCACTTGGTACGAGCAGTACTTC. Its protein is CSARAPGTSGRATWYEQYF. This rearrangement joins TRBV20-1 to TRBJ2-7; 16 nucleotides match TRBD2. J was trimmed by 4 bases and V by 1 base; bases with no gene match: 13. Germline CDR1 DFQATT, CDR2 SNEGSKA (reference sequence). The CDR3 covers 19 residues.

This sequence joins TRBV6-1 and TRBJ2-2; the D gene is possibly TRBD1 (6 bases). The V gene lost 10 bases and the J gene lost 4 bases, with 13 bases spanning the gap. Germline CDR1 MNHNS, CDR2 SASEGT. This CDR3 comprises 13 residues. DNA of the CDR3: TGTGCCACCCAAAGGGGGTTCACCGGGGAGCTGTTTTTT. This encodes CATQRGFTGELFF.

This clonotype has more than one count but fewer than ten. This chain uses TRBV28 with TRBJ2-3; D call uncertain. The CDR3 totals 12 residues. V was pared by 5 bases and J by 4 bases, with 7 bases between. The germline CDR1 and CDR2 sequences are MDHEN and SYDVKM. DNA for the CDR3: TGTGCCAGCAGTACGAGTCCAGATACGCAGTATTTT. Protein product: CASSTSPDTQYF.

Only a few counts were recorded for this clonotype. This rearrangement joins TRBV20-1 to TRBJ2-5; 10 nucleotides line up with TRBD2. V gave up 5 bases and J gave up 1 base; unmatched junction bases: 4. Germline V CDR1 and CDR2: DFQATT, SNEGSKA (reference sequence). This CDR3 has 14 amino acids. CDR3 DNA sequence: TGCAGTGCTCAACTAGCGGGGTTCCAAGAGACCCAGTACTTC. Translating it yields CSAQLAGFQETQYF.

This clonotype was detected a few times. The gene calls are TRBV11-2 and TRBJ2-3; D may be TRBD1 (5 bases). The CDR3 is 14 amino acids. Trimming removed 3 bases at V and 2 bases at J, with 9 bases between. CDR1 SGHAT and CDR2 FQNNGV come from the germline V gene. The CDR3 loop is CASSFRVFTDTQYF. As DNA, the CDR3 is TGTGCCAGCAGCTTCAGGGTGTTCACAGATACGCAGTATTTT.

This clonotype was counted only a few times. V usage is TRBV7-8 and J usage is TRBJ1-4; D perhaps matches TRBD1 (5 bases). CDR3 length equals 15 residues. CDR1 and CDR2 from the germline V gene are SGHVS and FQNEAQ. Trimming cost V 5 bases and J 3 bases, with 13 bases left between them. CDR3 amino acids: CASSRRDWANEKLFF. DNA for the CDR3: TGTGCCAGCAGCCGCCGGGACTGGGCTAATGAAAAACTGTTTTTT.

This clonotype was observed a few times. The V call is TRBV20-1, the J call TRBJ2-4, with 15 bases identical to TRBD2. The CDR3 has 17 amino acids. V dropped 4 bases and J dropped 1; count of bases not matched to a gene: 5. Germline V gene sequence: CDR1 DFQATT, CDR2 SNEGSKA (reference sequence). DNA of the CDR3: TGCAGTGCTATCGGACTAGCGGGGGGGCCGGCCAAAAACATTCAGTACTTC. It is translated as CSAIGLAGGPAKNIQYF.

This clonotype was counted only a few times. The genes are TRBV6-5 and TRBJ2-1; 12 positions match TRBD2. CDR3 length equals 19 residues. J was trimmed by 7 bases and V by 2 bases; bases with no gene match: 15. Germline V gene data show CDR1 as MNHEY and CDR2 as SVGAGI. As DNA, the CDR3 is TGTGCCAGCAGTTACGTCGCTCCGGGACTAGCGGGCGGTGGAAATGAGCAGTTCTTC. Its translation: CASSYVAPGLAGGGNEQFF.

Many counts were recorded for this clonotype. The chain is built from TRBV14 and TRBJ2-2; no firm D call. The CDR3 sequence is 16 residues long. The germline V gene has CDR1 SGHDN and CDR2 FVKESK. V was cut by 2 bases and J by 1 base, with 11 bases left in between. CDR3 sequence reads: CASSQRLLGNTGELFF. DNA for the CDR3: TGTGCCAGCAGCCAAAGGCTACTGGGGAACACCGGGGAGCTGTTTTTT.